This T cell receptor (beta chain) was identified during a study of cytomegalovirus exposure and HLA in healthy donors (dated by TCRdb to about 2017). With respect to the entire study: According to an earlier analysis of 587 of the donors, about 170 million T cells yielded 100 million or so unique TCR beta sequences and approximately 280 Gb of sequence data. An early release covering more than 500 HLA-typed donors comprised about 300 gigabases of sequencing data and around 80 million unique TCR sequences. The genetic ancestry cluster associated with self-reported Caucasian donors included over 80% of the 350 to 500 genotyped donors. The study aimed to test whether signatures of past pathogen exposure could be identified by cataloging public T cell receptors. The T cell repertoires of roughly 660 subjects were profiled by immunosequencing and related to cytomegalovirus serostatus. In addition to the first cohort of 666 subjects, a separate validation cohort of approximately 130 different subjects was used. High-throughput TCR immunosequencing, statistical association of individual TCRs with disease status, and machine learning were combined to predict cytomegalovirus infection status. A later analysis re-analyzed previously published TCR beta repertoires from 660 or so donors and added high-resolution HLA genotyping to study TCR occurrence patterns. Rather than using new phenotypic data, the later analysis identified candidate immune exposures from TCR beta sequences and from how often those sequences occurred across donors. In an earlier analysis of roughly 540 of the donors, high-throughput TCR beta sequencing was used to judge whether each TCR beta V gene segment behaved as functional or pseudogenic. Donor age, sex, ethnicity and CMV serostatus were compiled alongside the repertoire data. A later genetic analysis took genome-wide SNP genotypes for 398 of the 666 donors and used that subset as a discovery cohort. All discovery cohort repertoires had been generated on a single sequencing platform. Class I and class II HLA loci were covered by the typing at four-digit resolution. Typing coverage differed by locus: A, B, C, DRB1 and DQB1 were typed in about 620-630 donors, DQA1 in about 560, DPA1 in 600 to 610, and DPB1 in 472. A handful of DR-DQ haplotypes were treated as single units for association and clustering because of strong linkage in the cohort. Among over 350 genotyped donors of the cohort, an average of around 240,000 unique TCR beta nucleotide sequences were sequenced per donor, roughly 18% of them non-productive.

In total, approximately 700 healthy bone marrow donors made up the cohort. At the time of sampling, all cohort members were nominally healthy, though unrecorded immune exposures were likely present. The donor tested CMV seronegative and was one of the 352 seronegative cohort members. A peripheral blood sample was provided by each donor, and peripheral blood mononuclear cells were used for TCR beta sequencing. The Qiagen DNeasy Blood Extraction Kit was used to extract genomic DNA from the blood cell samples. Per the germline V gene (reference sequence), SGHNT is the CDR1 and YYREEE is the CDR2. V is pared back by 4 bases and J by 2 bases, with 19 bases lying between the germline termini. The CDR3 measures 16 amino acids from cysteine to phenylalanine. Of the read, only the CDR3 DNA is kept; its 48 bases are in frame from base 1. The library came from the immunoSEQ multiplex PCR assay. The multiplex PCR relied on a mix of 60 forward primers for TCR Vbeta segments and 13 reverse primers for TCR Jbeta segments. A multiplex PCR assay on genomic DNA amplified the CDR3 region of rearranged TCR beta genes. On the Illumina HiSeq System, the amplified TCR beta libraries were sequenced as 87-base-pair reads. Under the source paper's analysis protocol: Across the roughly 640 repertoires, a later analysis counted 60 million to 90 million unique TCR beta chains, 9 million to 14 million of which were shared by at least two donors. Raw reads were error-corrected and collapsed into unique sequences by a nearest-neighbor algorithm in which closely related sequences were merged to remove PCR and sequencing errors. To assign V, D and J gene segments, CDR3 sequences were aligned to IMGT reference sequences. For a sequence to be retained, a match of at least six nucleotides to both a V gene segment and a J gene segment was required. A rearrangement counted as productive if the CDR3 had no stop codons and remained in frame with V and J, and every other rearrangement counted as non-productive. Following IMGT convention, CDR3 was defined as the stretch from the second conserved V-encoded cysteine up to the conserved J-encoded phenylalanine. The earlier analysis of some 550 of the donors excluded any sequence lacking an unambiguous match to a single V gene segment. An earlier analysis of roughly 590 of the donors called V segments functional above 56.7% productive rearrangements and segregating when the between-donor standard deviation exceeded 5%. A statistical classification framework was built for diagnosing cytomegalovirus status from the catalog of TCR beta chain sequences. In a later analysis, V and J genes were assigned by comparing TCR nucleotide sequences against IMGT/GENE-DB human TR gene sequences. The TCRdist pipeline was used in a later analysis to assign CDR3 sequences and most-parsimonious VDJ recombination scenarios. In a later analysis, each TCR beta chain was defined by its CDR3 amino acid sequence together with its V-gene family, and reads lacking a unique V-gene family were excluded. A later analysis removed several hundred highly shared, low-generation-probability nucleotide sequences to deal with suspected cross-contamination and a sequencing artifact. For each public chain, a later analysis derived a clonal expansion index from normalized ranks of inferred template counts within each repertoire. Generation probabilities in a later analysis came from a VDJ recombination model fitted to out-of-frame rearrangements, and those results were checked against IGoR. In a later analysis, hypergeometric tests were used to score TCR-TCR, TCR-HLA and TCR-CMV co-occurrence, with a repertoire-size bias correction applied to TCR pairs. To estimate false discovery rates, a later analysis permuted the HLA or CMV assignments 20 times. In a later analysis, co-occurring TCRs were grouped using DBSCAN, and TCRdist sequence similarity was added for clustering within HLA-allele-positive subsets. For co-occurrence clustering, repertoires with fewer than 30,000 or more than 120,000 public chains were excluded, along with roughly five repertoires with anomalous nucleotide sharing. Entries here come from immuneACCESS through TCRdb and include only in-frame sequences with V and J called. Some clones fail to appear in such tables; in the studies checked, an unresolved V gene covers under half of the shortfall, and the cause of the remainder is unknown. V and J calls and clone size are as listed in that table; D and trimming were resolved from the DNA. The sample profile shows about 140,000 clones; 88% of them were found once. The top ten hold roughly 0.5% of the sample.

Comment on this clone: The target of this receptor is not known. The input lacks base qualities; no much larger clone sits a single base away.

Study-wide conclusions, independent of this receptor: In a later analysis, most CMV-associated TCR beta chains were found to appear HLA-restricted, with HLA associations seemingly driven largely by CMV exposure. A later analysis associated some 17,000 TCR beta sequences with specific HLA alleles at a false discovery rate of 0.05. A further reported finding was that TCR beta sequences accurately predicted the HLA-A and HLA-B alleles for most subjects in the first cohort. Sequencing depth was assumed to be roughly uniform across donors in the presence/absence analyses, though that assumption may not hold. Because the 87-base-pair reads could not distinguish some IMGT-functional V segments, including TRBV6-2 and TRBV6-3, those segments were excluded. While some public TCRs were present in many individuals, most TCR sequences turned up only very rarely across donors. In a later genetic analysis, a missense DCLRE1C variant was associated with V-gene and J-gene trimming of TCR beta chains, and the association was replicated in an independent cohort. In a later analysis, HLA-associated TCR beta chains showed more clonal expansion and lower generation probabilities than non-associated chains that were equally common. According to the authors, the approach could potentially be generalized to other disease states and immunological phenotypes. A cluster of highly shared sequence variants was judged likely to be a technical artifact of the sequencing pipeline. Because HLA typing was unavailable for some donors at each locus, only the typed subset was used in association tests. A later genetic analysis reported fewer N-insertions in productive TCRs among donors in an Asian-associated ancestry cluster than the roughly 700-donor mean. This cohort had only TCR beta chains sequenced, and the lack of alpha or paired-chain data limited which features could be detected. A total of 150 or so TCR beta chains were listed by the study as associated with cytomegalovirus. Several of the top co-occurrence clusters appeared to be linked to parvovirus B19, influenza, CMV and Epstein-Barr virus, according to a later analysis. A later analysis found that TCR association rates varied across HLA loci, with DRB1 alleles showing the most associated TCRs and HLA-C alleles the fewest. In vitro tests confirmed that a few of the cytomegalovirus-associated TCR beta chains recognize cytomegalovirus antigens. Linkage disequilibrium might explain the correlated functional status among segregating V segments, but an unknown experimental factor could not be excluded. When HLA alleles, especially DR and DQ, strongly co-occurred, attributing TCR associations to individual alleles was difficult. Immune exposure information for the cohort was limited to CMV serostatus. The classifier was reported to diagnose cytomegalovirus status with high specificity and sensitivity in both the original and validation cohorts. An earlier analysis of 587 of the donors showed that most TCR beta V segments appeared in productive rearrangements either about 87% or about 30% of the time, which broadly matched IMGT annotations. The earlier analysis of 587 of the donors excluded seventeen rarely observed V segments, including chromosome 9 orphons, because counts were too low.

Sequencing was performed on PBMCs. The rearranged chain carries TRBV5-4 and TRBJ2-7; a tentative D call is TRBD1 (6 bases match). The sequence was collected from a woman aged 40 to 55 in good health and CMV-seronegative. The DNA reads TGTGCCAGCAGCCCATGGGACACCCGGACAACCTACGAGCAGTACTTC. The resulting protein is CASSPWDTRTTYEQYF.